This passage covers 31 T cell receptor beta chains from one sample sequenced in a study of blood T cell repertoires in COVID-19. Some clones are missing from TCRdb's copy, which holds only in-frame ones; the method was immunoSEQ multiplex PCR. The data contain 20,000 to 30,000 clones, over 90% of them singletons. Material: peripheral blood. The receptors originated from a human donor in a cohort sampled during active COVID-19.

The chain has TRBV3-1 (or the pseudogene TRBV3-2) and TRBJ2-3, with TRBD1 identical over 8 bases. Germline trimming cut 4 bases from V and 5 bases from J; bases unmatched to any gene: 8. This CDR3 has 15 residues. Germline CDR1 reads LGHDT; CDR2 reads YNNKEL (reference sequence). CDR3 residues: CASSRTGWDKDTQYF. CDR3 DNA: TGTGCCAGCAGCCGGACAGGGTGGGACAAAGATACGCAGTATTTT.

This sequence joins TRBV29-1 and TRBJ2-7, with D possibly being TRBD1 (5 bases). Trimming cost V 7 bases and J 3 bases, with 19 bases left between them. The CDR3 totals 14 residues. From germline, CDR1 is SQVTM and CDR2 ANQGSEA. The CDR3 sequence is CSGADPDRHYEQYF. The CDR3, as DNA: TGCAGCGGGGCCGACCCCGACAGACACTACGAGCAGTACTTC.

The chain links TRBV10-1 to TRBJ1-2; 7 bases line up with TRBD1. Germline V gives CDR1 WNHNN, CDR2 SYGVQD (reference sequence). This CDR3 contains 13 residues. After removal of 5 bases from V and 2 bases from J, the junction contained 2 bases not matched to a gene. The CDR3, as DNA: TGCGCCAGCAGTCCGGGACAGAACTATGGCTACACCTTC. Translated, it gives CASSPGQNYGYTF.

This clone was seen a single time. The chain uses TRBV5-1 and TRBJ2-3; TRBD1 is a possible D gene (6 bases). This CDR3 region has 16 residues. Germline V gene sequence: CDR1 SGHRS, CDR2 YFSETQ. Trimming took off 0 bases at V and 1 base at J, with 12 bases between the two ends. CDR3 nucleotide sequence: TGCGCCAGCAGCTTGGCGCCACAGGGAGGCACAGATACGCAGTATTTT. Translation gives CASSLAPQGGTDTQYF. The variable domain in full, with the rest retrieved from reference TRBV5-1 and TRBJ2-3, is KAGVTQTPRYLIKTRGQQVTLSCSPISGHRSVSWYQQTPGQGLQFLFEYFSETQRNKGNFPGRFSGRQFSNSRSEMNVSTLELGDSALYLCASSLAPQGGTDTQYFGPGTRLTVL.

The chain has TRBV7-3 and TRBJ2-3; D may be TRBD2 (5 bases). Germline CDR1 SGHTA, CDR2 FQGTGA. V gave up 1 base and J gave up 6 bases, with 20 bases separating them. The CDR3 is made up of 17 amino acids. The CDR3 protein is CASSLNPPGTGGDTQYF. CDR3 sequence (DNA): TGTGCCAGCAGCTTAAATCCCCCGGGAACCGGTGGTGATACGCAGTATTTT.

The chain uses TRBV11-3 and TRBJ2-1, with no clear D. This CDR3 comprises 16 residues. The V end lost 3 bases, the J end lost 0 bases, and 12 bases lay between the germline ends. The germline CDR1 and CDR2 sequences are SGHNT and YENEEA. The CDR3 protein is CASSFPLLSSYNEQFF. CDR3 sequence (DNA): TGTGCCAGCAGCTTCCCCCTGTTGAGCTCCTACAATGAGCAGTTCTTC.

The chain joins TRBV6-5 to TRBJ1-2; D not certain. V dropped 0 bases and J dropped 5 bases, with 7 bases sitting between them. This CDR3 region has 13 residues. CDR1 and CDR2 from the germline V gene are MNHEY and SVGAGI. The CDR3: CASSYSQRYGYTF. The CDR3 DNA reads as TGTGCCAGCAGTTACTCCCAGAGGTATGGCTACACCTTC.

The chain employs TRBV3-1 (or the pseudogene TRBV3-2) and TRBJ1-1; D may be TRBD1 (6 bases). Trimming took 2 bases from V and 4 from J, leaving 8 bases between them. CDR1 is LGHDT, CDR2 YNNKEL, per germline (reference sequence). This CDR3 is 13 amino acids long. This CDR3 reads CASSQRGGTEAFF. The CDR3 nucleotides read TGTGCCAGCAGCCAAAGAGGGGGCACTGAAGCTTTCTTT.

The CDR3 sequence: CASTGTGDYGYTF. CDR3 coding DNA: TGTGCCAGCACAGGGACAGGGGACTATGGCTACACCTTC. The chain carries TRBV7-2 and TRBJ1-2, with 10 bases that match TRBD1. This CDR3 spans 13 amino acids. Trimming took 7 bases from V and 3 from J; bases not matched to a gene: 2. The germline CDR1 and CDR2 sequences are SGHTA and FQGNSA.

The chain couples TRBV7-8 to TRBJ2-7; 9 positions match TRBD1. Per the germline V gene, CDR1 is SGHVS and CDR2 is FQNEAQ. The CDR3 sequence is 15 residues long. The junction had 8 bases not matched to a gene; V was cut back by 5 bases and J by 3 bases. The CDR3, as DNA: TGTGCCAGCAGCAAAGGGACAGGGCCTATCTACGAGCAGTACTTC. It specifies CASSKGTGPIYEQYF.

The CDR3 is CASKEGAKTQYF. In DNA form, the CDR3 reads TGTGCCAGCAAGGAGGGGGCGAAGACCCAGTACTTC. The gene calls are TRBV6-6 and TRBJ2-5, with D possibly TRBD1 on 7 matching bases. The CDR3 contains 12 residues. The V gene's germline CDR1 is MNHNY and CDR2 SVGAGI (reference sequence). V was cut by 7 bases and J by 6 bases, with 12 bases left in between.

The chain has TRBV5-4 and TRBJ1-3, with D possibly matching TRBD1 (6 bases). This CDR3 is 16 amino acids long. Per germline, CDR1 SGHNT and CDR2 YYREEE (reference sequence). The germline V and J ends were trimmed by 0 bases and 0 bases, with 10 bases remaining between them. The CDR3 nucleotides read TGTGCCAGCAGCTTGGGCGGACAGACCTCTGGAAACACCATATATTTT. Translating gives CASSLGGQTSGNTIYF.

This chain links TRBV27 with TRBJ2-5; 7 positions match TRBD1. The V gene's germline CDR1 is MNHEY and CDR2 SMNVEV (reference sequence). With V trimmed by 4 bases and J by 5 bases, 10 bases remained unmatched. The CDR3 loop spans 15 amino acids. The CDR3 sequence: CASSSSGTAKETQYF. The CDR3 coding sequence is TGTGCCAGCAGTTCGTCCGGGACAGCTAAGGAGACCCAGTACTTC.

This sequence joins TRBV6-2 or TRBV6-3 and TRBJ2-7; 12 nucleotides match TRBD2. In germline, CDR1 is MNHEY, CDR2 SVGEGT. V shed 5 bases and J 2 bases; nucleotides not matched to a gene: 13. The CDR3 loop spans 18 amino acids. The CDR3 region has the DNA TGTGCCAGCAGTCCGATTTTTAAACGGACTAGCGGGGCCTACGAGCAGTACTTC. This encodes CASSPIFKRTSGAYEQYF.

This chain uses TRBV11-3 with TRBJ1-2; 10 nucleotides match TRBD1. CDR1 and CDR2 (germline): SGHNT, YENEEA. The CDR3 covers 15 residues. Trimming cost V 5 bases and J 2 bases; bases outside gene matches: 5. The CDR3 protein is CASSPRTGGNYGYTF. In DNA, the CDR3 is TGTGCCAGCAGCCCCCGGACAGGGGGGAACTATGGCTACACCTTC. The variable domain in full, with the rest retrieved from reference TRBV11-3 and TRBJ1-2, is EAGVVQSPRYKIIEKKQPVAFWCNPISGHNTLYWYLQNLGQGPELLIRYENEEAVDDSQLPKDRFSAERLKGVDSTLKIQPAELGDSAVYLCASSPRTGGNYGYTFGSGTRLTVV.

The chain employs TRBV5-4 and TRBJ1-1; maybe TRBD1 (5 bases). Trimming cost V 0 bases and J 1 base, with 13 bases left between them. CDR3 length: 16 amino acids. From germline, CDR1 is SGHNT and CDR2 YYREEE (reference sequence). This chain's CDR3 is CASSLDYGASNTEAFF. Written as DNA, the CDR3 is TGTGCCAGCAGCTTGGATTATGGGGCCTCGAACACTGAAGCTTTCTTT.

This sequence joins TRBV4-2 and TRBJ1-1; possible D gene TRBD1, 5 bases. Germline lookup yields CDR1 LGHNA and CDR2 YNFKEQ. The CDR3 has 14 residues. Trimming stripped 4 bases from V and 4 bases from J, with 13 bases between. The CDR3 protein is CASSRGAGLTEAFF. Written as DNA, the CDR3 is TGTGCCAGCAGCCGAGGTGCGGGGCTCACTGAAGCTTTCTTT.

The chain carries TRBV4-1 and TRBJ2-1; TRBD2 is a possible D gene (7 bases). The CDR3 runs 16 residues. CDR1 and CDR2 (germline): MGHRA, YSYEKL. V was cut by 4 bases and J by 4 bases, with 17 bases left in between. The CDR3: CASSLGGAGSYNEQFF. CDR3 in DNA: TGCGCCAGCAGCCTAGGGGGGGCGGGGAGTTACAATGAGCAGTTCTTC.

The chain employs TRBV4-1 and TRBJ2-7; 10 bases map to TRBD1. V lost 8 bases to trimming and J lost 2 bases; unmatched junction nucleotides: 12. Germline CDR1 reads MGHRA; CDR2 reads YSYEKL. The CDR3 loop spans 16 amino acids. The CDR3 region is CASDLLRDRGTYEQYF. DNA of the CDR3: TGCGCCAGCGACTTGCTCCGGGACAGGGGAACCTACGAGCAGTACTTC.

This clone showed up just once. The rearrangement joins TRBV11-3 to TRBJ2-1, with 9 bases matching TRBD2. V lost 5 bases and J lost 15; bases outside the gene matches: 14. Looked up from germline, CDR1 is SGHNT and CDR2 is YENEEA. The CDR3 sequence is 14 residues long. For the CDR3, the DNA is TGTGCCAGCAGCGTCGACCGTAGCGGGAGCTCCCCGTTCTTC. It translates to CASSVDRSGSSPFF.

This clone turned up a few times. The CDR3 is CASSQGQGRSDEQYF. In DNA, the CDR3 is TGTGCCAGCAGCCAAGGACAGGGGAGGTCGGACGAGCAGTACTTC. This chain connects TRBV4-2 to TRBJ2-7; 8 nucleotides align to TRBD1. Germline loops: CDR1 LGHNA, CDR2 YNFKEQ. The CDR3 consists of 15 residues. V shed 1 base and J 5 bases; nucleotides not matched to a gene: 7.

The chain uses TRBV3-1 (or the pseudogene TRBV3-2) and TRBJ2-7; 8 bases are shared with TRBD2. The CDR3 consists of 15 residues. Germline lookup yields CDR1 LGHDT and CDR2 YNNKEL (reference sequence). V trimming: 4 bases; J trimming: 3 bases; junction bases outside the gene matches: 8. CDR3 in DNA: TGTGCCAGCAGCCCCCCGGGGGGACTAGACTACGAGCAGTACTTC. This translates into CASSPPGGLDYEQYF.

The chain combines TRBV5-1 with TRBJ2-5; TRBD2 matches 11 bases. CDR1 is SGHRS, CDR2 YFSETQ, per germline. The CDR3 covers 16 residues. V lost 1 base to trimming and J lost 5 bases; unmatched junction nucleotides: 7. The CDR3 spells CASSLPQGTSGETQYF. For the CDR3, the DNA is TGCGCCAGCAGCTTGCCCCAGGGGACTAGCGGTGAGACCCAGTACTTC.

This clone is a singleton in its sample. This chain connects TRBV11-3 to TRBJ1-3; weak D call: TRBD1 (6 bases). V was clipped by 7 bases and J by 0 bases, with 13 bases between them. The CDR3 covers 15 residues. Germline CDR1 SGHNT, CDR2 YENEEA. CDR3 sequence (DNA): TGTGCCAGCACAAGCGGACAGTTCTCTGGAAACACCATATATTTT. This translates into CASTSGQFSGNTIYF.

The chain is built from TRBV5-4 and TRBJ1-2, with 7 bases lining up with TRBD1. The CDR3 is made up of 16 amino acids. J gave up 0 bases and V 4 bases, and 9 bases lay outside the gene matches. Germline CDR1 SGHNT, CDR2 YYREEE (reference sequence). The CDR3 bases are TGTGCCAGCAGCCCCCCCGGGACAGTCGCTAACTATGGCTACACCTTC. Translated: CASSPPGTVANYGYTF.

This clone appeared once. The chain recombines TRBV20-1 with TRBJ2-3, with 9 bases lining up with TRBD2. Trimming took 3 bases from V and 4 from J; bases not matched to a gene: 11. Germline V lookup: CDR1 DFQATT, CDR2 SNEGSKA (reference sequence). The CDR3 covers 16 residues. The CDR3 DNA reads TGCAGTGCTAGTGCCCATAGCGGGAGCGTCGCAGATACGCAGTATTTT. Translation: CSASAHSGSVADTQYF.

The V gene is TRBV10-2, the J gene TRBJ1-1; 8 nucleotides agree with TRBD1. CDR3 length: 15 amino acids. Trimming took 0 bases from V and 5 from J; bases not matched to a gene: 5. Germline values: CDR1 WSHSY, CDR2 SAAADI. The CDR3 bases are TGCGCCAGCAGTGAGTCCCAGGGGGCATGGACTGAAGCTTTCTTT. It encodes CASSESQGAWTEAFF.

The chain uses TRBV9 and TRBJ2-3; D is ambiguous. The CDR3 extends over 14 amino acids. Trimming removed 1 base from V and 0 bases from J, with 6 bases in between. Germline CDR1 and CDR2: SGDLS and YYNGEE. The CDR3 spells CASSVLSSTDTQYF. DNA of the CDR3: TGTGCCAGCAGCGTACTCTCTAGCACAGATACGCAGTATTTT. The whole variable domain, filled in from reference TRBV9 and TRBJ2-3, reads DSGVTQTPKHLITATGQRVTLRCSPRSGDLSVYWYQQSLDQGLQFLIQYYNGEERAKGNILERFSAQQFPDLHSELNLSSLELGDSALYFCASSVLSSTDTQYFGPGTRLTVL.

V usage is TRBV6-5 and J usage is TRBJ2-7; 9 bases fit TRBD1. The CDR3 spans 15 residues. J was trimmed by 2 bases and V by 4 bases; bases with no gene match: 6. Germline CDR1 and CDR2: MNHEY and SVGAGI. The CDR3 region is CASSSTGTGTYEQYF. CDR3 nucleotides: TGTGCCAGCAGTTCCACCGGGACAGGGACCTACGAGCAGTACTTC.

The rearrangement links TRBV2 to TRBJ1-2; D perhaps matches TRBD1 (6 bases). The CDR3 contains 14 residues. Germline V lookup: CDR1 SNHLY, CDR2 FYNNEI. The V gene lost 5 bases and the J gene lost 4 bases, with 14 bases spanning the gap. CDR3: CASSRTGKSYGYTF. CDR3 DNA sequence: TGTGCCAGCAGTCGTACAGGGAAATCCTATGGCTACACCTTC. Combining the CDR3 with reference TRBV2 and TRBJ1-2 gives the whole variable domain EPEVTQTPSHQVTQMGQEVILRCVPISNHLYFYWYRQILGQKVEFLVSFYNNEISEKSEIFDDQFSVERPDGSNFTLKIRSTKLEDSAMYFCASSRTGKSYGYTFGSGTRLTVV.

The chain combines TRBV7-2 with TRBJ1-2, with 11 bases identical to TRBD1. Unmatched junction bases numbered 2, after V lost 4 bases and J lost 7 bases. The CDR3 is 13 amino acids. The germline gives CDR1 SGHTA, CDR2 FQGNSA. CDR3 nucleotide sequence: TGTGCCAGCAGCTCCGGACAGGGGGCTGGCTACACCTTC. Its translation: CASSSGQGAGYTF. Combining the CDR3 with reference TRBV7-2 and TRBJ1-2 gives the whole variable domain GAGVSQSPSNKVTEKGKDVELRCDPISGHTALYWYRQSLGQGLEFLIYFQGNSAPDKSGLPSDRFSAERTGGSVSTLTIQRTQQEDSAVYLCASSSGQGAGYTFGSGTRLTVV.